The text below deals with one T cell receptor (beta chain). The data were taken from a study of blood T cell repertoires in COVID-19. Study-wide background: COVID-19 samples, acute and convalescent, were from the United States, Italy and Spain. T cells, B-cell-depleted T cells, or PBMCs provided the cDNA or gDNA that served as material.

The germline V gene encodes CDR1 SEHNR and CDR2 FQNEAQ (reference sequence). Unmatched junction bases numbered 1, after V lost 1 base and J lost 1 base. The CDR3 has 14 residues. Per the authors' pipeline: Reference gene primers were amplified, and this amplification served to estimate nucleated cell counts. Profiling relied on immunoSEQ multiplex PCR, and the TCRdb table lists in-frame clones only, not all of them. That table supplies the V and J calls and clone size; D and trimming were determined from the DNA. In the table there are about 33,000 clones, 78% of which are singletons. The V gene is TRBV7-9, the J gene TRBJ2-7, with 7 bases identical to TRBD1. The sequencing sample was made of peripheral blood. The sequence derives from an older man with acute or convalescent COVID-19. CDR3 in amino acids: CASSLGGQSYEQYF. The CDR3 coding sequence is TGTGCCAGCAGCTTAGGGGGACAGTCCTACGAGCAGTACTTC.